What follows describes a single T cell receptor beta chain. Its antigen is undetermined. This entry is derived from a study of response to subunit inactivated influenza vaccine. Study-wide results and caveats: Authors suggested each seasonal flu vaccination may recruit only limited numbers of new T cells.

From the RT-PCR reads, TCRdb called clonotypes with MiXCR, one entry per CDR3 protein. This sample has fewer than 700,000 distinct CDR3 sequences, with 10% to 15% found just once. The material sequenced was PBMCs from blood, taken 35 to 45 days after vaccination. This clonotype was sampled from a man between 50 and 59 years old who received an inactivated influenza vaccine.

The CDR3 is CAISDVVAGGDTQYF. The CDR3 bases are TGTGCCATCAGTGATGTTGTAGCGGGAGGAGATACGCAGTATTTT. The V call is TRBV10-3, the J call TRBJ2-3; 10 bases are a match to TRBD2. V shed 3 bases and J 5 bases; nucleotides not matched to a gene: 5. Looked up from germline, CDR1 is ENHRY and CDR2 is SYGVKD. The CDR3 is 15 residues long.